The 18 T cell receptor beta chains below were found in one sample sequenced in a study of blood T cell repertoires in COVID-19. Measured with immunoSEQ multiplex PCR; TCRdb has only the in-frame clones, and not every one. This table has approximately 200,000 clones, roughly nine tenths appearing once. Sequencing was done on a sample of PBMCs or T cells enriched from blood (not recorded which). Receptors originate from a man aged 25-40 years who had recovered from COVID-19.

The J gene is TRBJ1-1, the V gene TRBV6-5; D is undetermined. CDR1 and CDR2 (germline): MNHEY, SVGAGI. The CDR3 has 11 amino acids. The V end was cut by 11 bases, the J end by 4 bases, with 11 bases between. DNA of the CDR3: TGTGCCCTTGGGAGAGGCACTGAAGCTTTCTTT. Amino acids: CALGRGTEAFF.

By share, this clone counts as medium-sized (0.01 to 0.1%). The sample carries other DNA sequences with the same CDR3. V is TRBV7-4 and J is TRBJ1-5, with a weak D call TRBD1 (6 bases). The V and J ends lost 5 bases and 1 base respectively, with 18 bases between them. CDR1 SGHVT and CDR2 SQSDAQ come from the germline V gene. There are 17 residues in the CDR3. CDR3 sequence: CASSDGYGGGSNQPQHF. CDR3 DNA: TGTGCCAGCAGCGACGGATACGGGGGGGGCAGCAATCAGCCCCAGCATTTT.

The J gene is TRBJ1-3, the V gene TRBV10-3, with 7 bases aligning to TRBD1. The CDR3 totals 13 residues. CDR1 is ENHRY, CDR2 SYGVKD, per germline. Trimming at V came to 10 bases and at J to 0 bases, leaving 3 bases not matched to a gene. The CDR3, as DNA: TGTGCCACCGGGGACAGCTCTGGAAACACCATATATTTT. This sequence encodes CATGDSSGNTIYF.

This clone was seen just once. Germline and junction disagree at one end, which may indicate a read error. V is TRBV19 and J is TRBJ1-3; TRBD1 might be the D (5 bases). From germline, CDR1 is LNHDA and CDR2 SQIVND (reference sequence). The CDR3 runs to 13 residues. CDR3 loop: CASCIGAENTIYF. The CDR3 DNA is TGTGCCAGTTGTATTGGGGCTGAAAACACCATATATTTT.

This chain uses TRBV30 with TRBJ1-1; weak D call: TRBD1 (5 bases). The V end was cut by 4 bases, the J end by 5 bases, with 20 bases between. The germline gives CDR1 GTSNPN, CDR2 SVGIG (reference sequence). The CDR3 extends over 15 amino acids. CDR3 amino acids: CAWTLPGSGKTEAFF. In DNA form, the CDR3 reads TGTGCCTGGACCCTCCCCGGCTCAGGGAAGACTGAAGCTTTCTTT.

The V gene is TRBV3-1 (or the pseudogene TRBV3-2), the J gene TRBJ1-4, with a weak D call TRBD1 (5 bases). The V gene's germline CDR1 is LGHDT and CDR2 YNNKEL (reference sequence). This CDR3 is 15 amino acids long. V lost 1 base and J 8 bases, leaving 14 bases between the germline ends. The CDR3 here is CASSQGWQGGEKLFF. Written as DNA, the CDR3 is TGTGCCAGCAGCCAAGGTTGGCAGGGTGGCGAAAAACTGTTTTTT.

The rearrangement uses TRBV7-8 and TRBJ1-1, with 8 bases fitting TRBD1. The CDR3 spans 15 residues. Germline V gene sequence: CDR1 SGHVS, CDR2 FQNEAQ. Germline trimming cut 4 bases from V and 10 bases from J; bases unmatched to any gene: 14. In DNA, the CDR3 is TGTGCCAGCAGCTCGACTGGACAGGGTTCGCTCGGAGCTTTCTTT. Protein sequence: CASSSTGQGSLGAFF.

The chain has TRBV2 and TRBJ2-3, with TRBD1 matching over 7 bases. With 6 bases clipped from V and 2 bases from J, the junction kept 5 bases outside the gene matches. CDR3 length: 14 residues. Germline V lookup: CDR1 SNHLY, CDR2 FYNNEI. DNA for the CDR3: TGTGCCAGCAGCCCAGACAGGGCCACAGATACGCAGTATTTT. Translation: CASSPDRATDTQYF.

The CDR3 is CASSLRAGQGGNTIYF. The CDR3 nucleotides are TGTGCCAGCAGTCTACGGGCGGGACAGGGGGGAAACACCATATATTTT. V gene TRBV27 combines with J gene TRBJ1-3; 10 nucleotides align to TRBD1. Germline-derived CDR1 and CDR2 are MNHEY and SMNVEV (reference sequence). V lost 5 bases, J lost 4 bases, and 8 bases stayed unmatched. The CDR3 runs 16 residues.

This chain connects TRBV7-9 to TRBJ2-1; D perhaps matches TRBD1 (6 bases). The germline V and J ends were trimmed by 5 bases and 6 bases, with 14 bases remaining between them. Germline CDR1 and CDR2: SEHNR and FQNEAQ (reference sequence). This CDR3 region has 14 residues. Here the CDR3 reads CASSTQGTGNEQFF. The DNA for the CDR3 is TGTGCCAGCAGCACACAGGGCACGGGCAATGAGCAGTTCTTC.

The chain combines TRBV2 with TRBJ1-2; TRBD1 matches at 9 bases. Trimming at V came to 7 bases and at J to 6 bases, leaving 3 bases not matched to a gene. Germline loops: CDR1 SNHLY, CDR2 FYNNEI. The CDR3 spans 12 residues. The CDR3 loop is CASKQGADGYTF. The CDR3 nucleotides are TGTGCCAGCAAACAGGGGGCGGATGGCTACACCTTC. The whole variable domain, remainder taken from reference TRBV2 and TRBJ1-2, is EPEVTQTPSHQVTQMGQEVILRCVPISNHLYFYWYRQILGQKVEFLVSFYNNEISEKSEIFDDQFSVERPDGSNFTLKIRSTKLEDSAMYFCASKQGADGYTFGSGTRLTVV.

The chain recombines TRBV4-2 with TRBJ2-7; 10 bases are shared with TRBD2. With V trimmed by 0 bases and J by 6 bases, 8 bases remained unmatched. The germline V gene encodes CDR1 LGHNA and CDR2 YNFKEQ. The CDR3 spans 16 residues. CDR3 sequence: CASSQEGASGRSEQYF. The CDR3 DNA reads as TGTGCCAGCAGCCAAGAAGGGGCTAGCGGGAGAAGCGAGCAGTACTTC.

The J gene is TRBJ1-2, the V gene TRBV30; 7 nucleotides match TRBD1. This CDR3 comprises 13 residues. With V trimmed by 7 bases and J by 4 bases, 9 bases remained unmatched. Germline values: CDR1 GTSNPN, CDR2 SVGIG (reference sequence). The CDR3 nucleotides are TGTGCCTCAATCCGGGACAGTGGCTATGGCTACACCTTC. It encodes CASIRDSGYGYTF.

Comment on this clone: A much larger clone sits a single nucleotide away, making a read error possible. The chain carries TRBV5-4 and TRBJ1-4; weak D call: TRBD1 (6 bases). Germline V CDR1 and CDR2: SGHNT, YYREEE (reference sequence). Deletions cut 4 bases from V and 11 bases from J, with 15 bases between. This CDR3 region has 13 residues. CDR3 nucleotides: TGTGCCAGCAGCAACGGGACAAGCCACAAACTGTTTTTT. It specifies CASSNGTSHKLFF.

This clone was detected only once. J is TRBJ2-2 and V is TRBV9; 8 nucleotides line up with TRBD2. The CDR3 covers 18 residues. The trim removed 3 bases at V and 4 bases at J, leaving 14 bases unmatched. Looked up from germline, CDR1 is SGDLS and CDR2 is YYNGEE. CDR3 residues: CASSELDPGLDPTGELFF. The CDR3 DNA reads TGTGCCAGCAGCGAGTTGGACCCGGGACTAGACCCCACCGGGGAGCTGTTTTTT.

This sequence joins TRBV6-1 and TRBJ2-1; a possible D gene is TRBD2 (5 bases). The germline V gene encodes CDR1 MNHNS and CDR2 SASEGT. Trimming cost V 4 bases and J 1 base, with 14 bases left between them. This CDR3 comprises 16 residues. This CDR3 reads CASSVEAASSYNEQFF. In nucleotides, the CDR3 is TGTGCCAGCAGTGTGGAAGCGGCAAGTTCCTACAATGAGCAGTTCTTC.

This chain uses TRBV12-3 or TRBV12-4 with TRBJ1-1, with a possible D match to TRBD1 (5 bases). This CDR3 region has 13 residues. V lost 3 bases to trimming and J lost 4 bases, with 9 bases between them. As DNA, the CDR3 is TGTGCCAGCAGTTTTTTGGGGGGCACTGAAGCTTTCTTT. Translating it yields CASSFLGGTEAFF.

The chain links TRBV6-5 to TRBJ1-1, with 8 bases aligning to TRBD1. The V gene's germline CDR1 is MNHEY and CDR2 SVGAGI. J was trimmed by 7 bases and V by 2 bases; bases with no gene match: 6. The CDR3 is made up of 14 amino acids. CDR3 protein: CASSYQAGGSEAFF. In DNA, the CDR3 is TGTGCCAGCAGTTACCAGGCAGGGGGCAGTGAAGCTTTCTTT.